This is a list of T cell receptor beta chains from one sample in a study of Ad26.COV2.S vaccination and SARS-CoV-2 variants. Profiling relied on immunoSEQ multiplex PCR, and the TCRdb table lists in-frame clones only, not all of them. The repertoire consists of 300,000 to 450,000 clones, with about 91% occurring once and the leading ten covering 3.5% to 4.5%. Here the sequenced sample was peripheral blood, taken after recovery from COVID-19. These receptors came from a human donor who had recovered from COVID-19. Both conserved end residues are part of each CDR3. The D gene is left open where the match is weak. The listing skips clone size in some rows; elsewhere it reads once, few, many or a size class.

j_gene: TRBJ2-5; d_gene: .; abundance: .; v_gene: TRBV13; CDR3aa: CASSSRLAEETQYF; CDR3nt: TGTGCCAGCAGCTCCCGTCTGGCCGAAGAGACCCAGTACTTC
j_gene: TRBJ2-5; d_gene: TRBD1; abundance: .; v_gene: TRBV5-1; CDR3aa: CASSLEKGARETQYF; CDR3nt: TGCGCCAGCAGCTTGGAAAAGGGGGCGAGAGAGACCCAGTACTTC
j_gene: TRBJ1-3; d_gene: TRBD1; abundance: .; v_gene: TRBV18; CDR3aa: CASSPWDRGHSGNTIYF; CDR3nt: TGTGCCAGCTCACCATGGGACAGGGGGCACTCCGGAAACACCATATATTTT
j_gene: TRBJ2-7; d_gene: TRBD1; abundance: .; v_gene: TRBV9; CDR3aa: CASSGSFDRVREEQYF; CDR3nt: TGTGCCAGCAGCGGGAGCTTCGACAGGGTGAGAGAAGAGCAGTACTTC
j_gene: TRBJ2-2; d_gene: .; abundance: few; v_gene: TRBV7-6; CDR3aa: CASSYPRGLNTGELFF; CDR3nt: TGTGCCAGCAGCTACCCTCGGGGGCTTAACACCGGGGAGCTGTTTTTT
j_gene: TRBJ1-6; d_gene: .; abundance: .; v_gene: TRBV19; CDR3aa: CASSIAPGKYNSPLHF; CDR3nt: TGTGCCAGTAGTATTGCCCCGGGAAAATATAATTCACCCCTCCACTTT
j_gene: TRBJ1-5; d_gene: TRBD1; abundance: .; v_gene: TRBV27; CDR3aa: CASSPSTGETNQPQHF; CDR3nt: TGTGCCAGCAGTCCTTCGACAGGGGAGACCAATCAGCCCCAGCATTTT
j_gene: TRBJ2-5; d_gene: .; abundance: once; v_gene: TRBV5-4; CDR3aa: CASSLDRREETQYF; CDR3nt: TGTGCCAGCAGCTTGGATAGGCGGGAAGAGACCCAGTACTTC
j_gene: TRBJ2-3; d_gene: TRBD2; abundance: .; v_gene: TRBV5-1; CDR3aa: CASLRGGGTDTQYF; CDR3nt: TGCGCCAGCCTCCGGGGGGGCGGCACAGATACGCAGTATTTT
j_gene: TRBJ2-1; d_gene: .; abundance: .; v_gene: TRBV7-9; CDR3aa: CASSFSSNEQFF; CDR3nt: TGTGCCAGCAGCTTTTCCTCCAATGAGCAGTTCTTC
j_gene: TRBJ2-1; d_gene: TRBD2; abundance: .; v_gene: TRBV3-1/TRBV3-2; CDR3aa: CASSQDKFSGGHSYNEQFF; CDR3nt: TGTGCCAGCAGCCAAGATAAGTTTAGCGGGGGGCATTCCTACAATGAGCAGTTCTTC
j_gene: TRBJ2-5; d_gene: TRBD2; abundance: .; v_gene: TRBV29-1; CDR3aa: CSVASLAGGRKETQYF; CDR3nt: TGCAGCGTTGCTTCTCTAGCGGGGGGGCGGAAAGAGACCCAGTACTTC
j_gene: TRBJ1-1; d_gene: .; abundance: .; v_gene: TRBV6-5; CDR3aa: CASSRAGLGTEAFF; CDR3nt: TGTGCCAGCAGCCGGGCGGGATTAGGGACTGAAGCTTTCTTT
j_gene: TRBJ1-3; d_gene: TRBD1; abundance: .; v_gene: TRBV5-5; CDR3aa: CASSLDRGRNTIYF; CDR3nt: TGTGCCAGCAGCTTGGACAGGGGTAGAAACACCATATATTTT
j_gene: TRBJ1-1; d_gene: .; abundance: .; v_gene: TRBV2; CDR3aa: CASRIEQGVGTEAFF; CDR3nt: TGTGCCAGCAGAATAGAACAGGGTGTCGGGACTGAAGCTTTCTTT
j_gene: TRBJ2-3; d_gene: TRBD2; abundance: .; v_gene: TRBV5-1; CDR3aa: CASRDSSGGVKDTQYF; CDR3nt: TGCGCCAGCAGGGATTCTAGCGGGGGGGTGAAAGATACGCAGTATTTT
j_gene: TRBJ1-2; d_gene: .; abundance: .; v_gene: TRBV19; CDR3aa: CASTLRTGGNGYTF; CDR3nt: TGTGCCAGTACACTCAGGACGGGGGGCAATGGCTACACCTTC
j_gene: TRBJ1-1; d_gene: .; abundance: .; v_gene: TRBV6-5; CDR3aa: CASTPNYRVPEAFF; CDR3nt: TGTGCCAGCACCCCTAACTACAGGGTCCCTGAAGCTTTCTTT
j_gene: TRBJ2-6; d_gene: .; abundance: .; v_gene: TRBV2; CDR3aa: CASSARAGANVLTF; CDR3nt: TGTGCCAGCAGTGCCCGGGCCGGGGCCAACGTCCTGACTTTC
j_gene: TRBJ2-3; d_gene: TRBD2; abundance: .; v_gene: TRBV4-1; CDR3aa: CASSQAPASGGTSDTQYF; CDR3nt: TGCGCCAGCAGCCAAGCCCCGGCTAGCGGGGGGACGTCAGATACGCAGTATTTT
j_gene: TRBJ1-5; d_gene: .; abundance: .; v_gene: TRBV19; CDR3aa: CASSIEDSNQPQHF; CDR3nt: TGTGCCAGTAGTATAGAGGACAGCAATCAGCCCCAGCATTTT
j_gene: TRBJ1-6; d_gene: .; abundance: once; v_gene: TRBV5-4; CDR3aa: CAISRQGYNSPLHF; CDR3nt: TGTGCCATCTCACGGCAGGGATATAATTCACCCCTCCACTTT
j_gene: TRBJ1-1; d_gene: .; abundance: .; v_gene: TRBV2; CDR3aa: CASSEVSYTEAFF; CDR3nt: TGTGCCAGCAGTGAAGTCAGTTACACTGAAGCTTTCTTT
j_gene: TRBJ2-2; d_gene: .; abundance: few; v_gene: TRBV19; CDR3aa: CASSIRQGGDTGELFF; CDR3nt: TGTGCCAGTAGTATAAGGCAAGGGGGTGACACCGGGGAGCTGTTTTTT
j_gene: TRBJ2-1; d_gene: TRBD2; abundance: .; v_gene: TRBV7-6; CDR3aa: CASSFLAGGRYNEQFF; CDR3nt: TGTGCCAGCAGCTTCCTAGCGGGGGGGCGTTACAATGAGCAGTTCTTC
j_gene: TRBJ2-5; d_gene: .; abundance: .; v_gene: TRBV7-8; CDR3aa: CASSLGVQSFGETQYF; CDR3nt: TGTGCCAGCAGCTTAGGGGTTCAGTCCTTCGGGGAGACCCAGTACTTC
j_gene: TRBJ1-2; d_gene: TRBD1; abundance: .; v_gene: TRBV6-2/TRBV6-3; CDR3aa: CASSQGDLYGYTF; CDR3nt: TGTGCCAGCAGCCAGGGGGACCTTTATGGCTACACCTTC
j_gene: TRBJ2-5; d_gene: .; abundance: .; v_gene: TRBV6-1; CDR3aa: CASSEGGWAEETQYF; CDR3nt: TGTGCCAGCAGTGAAGGAGGGTGGGCAGAAGAGACCCAGTACTTC
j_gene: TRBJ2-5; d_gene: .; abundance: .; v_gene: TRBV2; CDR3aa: CASSDRRAETQYF; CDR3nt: TGTGCCAGCAGTGATCGTAGGGCGGAGACCCAGTACTTC
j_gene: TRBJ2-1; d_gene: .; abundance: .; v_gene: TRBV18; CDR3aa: CASSPRENEQFF; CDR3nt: TGTGCCAGCTCACCCCGGGAGAATGAGCAGTTCTTC
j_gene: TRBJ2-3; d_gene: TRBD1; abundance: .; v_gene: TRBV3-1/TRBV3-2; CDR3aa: CASSQGIQGGTDTQYF; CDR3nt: TGTGCCAGCAGCCAAGGTATTCAGGGGGGCACAGATACGCAGTATTTT
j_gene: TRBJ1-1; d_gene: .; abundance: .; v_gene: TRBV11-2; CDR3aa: CASSLSWGGGYTEAFF; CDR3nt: TGTGCCAGCAGCTTATCGTGGGGCGGGGGGTACACTGAAGCTTTCTTT
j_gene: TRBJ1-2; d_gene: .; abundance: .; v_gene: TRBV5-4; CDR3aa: CASSPPQGGYGYTF; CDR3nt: TGTGCCAGCAGCCCCCCCCAGGGCGGCTATGGCTACACCTTC
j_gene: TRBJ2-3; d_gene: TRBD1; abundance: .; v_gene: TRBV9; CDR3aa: CASSPWDRGLADTQYF; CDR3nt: TGTGCCAGCAGCCCCTGGGACAGGGGGCTGGCAGATACGCAGTATTTT
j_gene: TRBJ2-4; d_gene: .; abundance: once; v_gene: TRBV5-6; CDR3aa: CASSLLGGLDAKNIQYF; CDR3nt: TGTGCCAGCAGCTTGCTTGGGGGGCTGGATGCCAAAAACATTCAGTACTTC
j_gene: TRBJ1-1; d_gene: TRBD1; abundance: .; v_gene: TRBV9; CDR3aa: CASSAQGGVNTEAFF; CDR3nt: TGTGCCAGCAGCGCACAGGGGGGAGTGAACACTGAAGCTTTCTTT
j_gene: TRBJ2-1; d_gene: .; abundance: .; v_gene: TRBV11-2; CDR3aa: CASSLVQPYNEQFF; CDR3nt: TGTGCCAGCAGCTTAGTTCAGCCCTACAATGAGCAGTTCTTC
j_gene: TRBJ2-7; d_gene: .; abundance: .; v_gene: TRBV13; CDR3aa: CASSSSGPLTEQYF; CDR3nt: TGTGCCAGCAGCAGTTCGGGACCCCTTACGGAGCAGTACTTC
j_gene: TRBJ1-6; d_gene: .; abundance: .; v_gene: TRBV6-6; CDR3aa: CASSYSVEENNSPLHF; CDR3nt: TGTGCCAGCAGTTACTCTGTTGAAGAGAATAATTCACCCCTCCACTTT
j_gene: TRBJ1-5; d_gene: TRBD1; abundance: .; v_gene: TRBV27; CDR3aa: CASSPAGTGLGQPQHF; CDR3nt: TGTGCCAGCAGTCCGGCCGGGACAGGGCTTGGTCAGCCCCAGCATTTT
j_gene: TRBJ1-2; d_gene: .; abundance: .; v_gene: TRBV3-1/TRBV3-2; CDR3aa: CASQRAEGGYTF; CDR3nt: TGTGCCAGCCAGAGGGCCGAGGGGGGCTACACCTTC
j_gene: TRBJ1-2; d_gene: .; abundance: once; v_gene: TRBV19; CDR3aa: CASSIDSSTVNYGYTF; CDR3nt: TGTGCCAGTAGTATCGACTCGTCCACAGTTAACTATGGCTACACCTTC
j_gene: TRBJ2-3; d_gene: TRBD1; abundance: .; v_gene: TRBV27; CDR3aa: CASSYTGGLTDTQYF; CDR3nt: TGTGCCAGCAGTTATACAGGGGGTCTCACAGATACGCAGTATTTT
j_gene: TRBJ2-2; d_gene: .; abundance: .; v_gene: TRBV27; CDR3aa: CASSPWRAGELFF; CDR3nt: TGTGCCAGCAGTCCCTGGCGGGCCGGGGAGCTGTTTTTT
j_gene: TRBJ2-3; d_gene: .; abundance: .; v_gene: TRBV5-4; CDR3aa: CASSYSSTDTQYF; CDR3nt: TGTGCCAGCAGCTACTCTAGCACAGATACGCAGTATTTT
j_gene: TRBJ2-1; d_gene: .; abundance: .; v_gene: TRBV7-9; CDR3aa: CASRRGGAYNEQFF; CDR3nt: TGTGCCAGCAGGAGAGGGGGGGCCTACAATGAGCAGTTCTTC
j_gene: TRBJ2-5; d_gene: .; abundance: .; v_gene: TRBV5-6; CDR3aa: CASSLGRGETQYF; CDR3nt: TGTGCCAGCAGCTTGGGCAGGGGAGAGACCCAGTACTTC
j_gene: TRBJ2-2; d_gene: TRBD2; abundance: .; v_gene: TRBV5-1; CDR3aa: CASSSRTSGVSGELFF; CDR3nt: TGCGCCAGCAGCTCCCGGACTAGCGGGGTTTCCGGGGAGCTGTTTTTT
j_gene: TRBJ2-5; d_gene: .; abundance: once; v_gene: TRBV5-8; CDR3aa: CASSLAGTQYF; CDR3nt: TGTGCCAGCAGCTTGGCGGGGACCCAGTACTTC
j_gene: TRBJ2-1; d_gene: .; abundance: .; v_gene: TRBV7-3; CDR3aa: CASSPGHDSYNEQFF; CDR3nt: TGTGCCAGCAGCCCGGGCCACGACTCCTACAATGAGCAGTTCTTC
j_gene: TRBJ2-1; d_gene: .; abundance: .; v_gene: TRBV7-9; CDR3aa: CASSSGTFEQFF; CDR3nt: TGTGCCAGCAGCTCGGGGACTTTTGAGCAGTTCTTC
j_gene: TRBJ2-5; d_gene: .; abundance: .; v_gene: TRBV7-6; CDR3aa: CASSPVSLGETQYF; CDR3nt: TGTGCCAGCAGCCCCGTTTCCCTGGGGGAGACCCAGTACTTC
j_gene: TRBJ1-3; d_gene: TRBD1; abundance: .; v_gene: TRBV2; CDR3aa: CASSPGTGRDTIYF; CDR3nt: TGTGCCAGCAGTCCCGGGACAGGGAGAGACACCATATATTTT
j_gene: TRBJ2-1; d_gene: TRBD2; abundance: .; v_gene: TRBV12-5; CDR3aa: CASGSPGGGPYNEQFF; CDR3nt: TGTGCTAGTGGTTCTCCGGGAGGAGGCCCCTACAATGAGCAGTTCTTC